Here is one T cell receptor (beta chain) with its context. This record belongs to a study of blood T cell repertoires in COVID-19. Sequencing used immunoSEQ multiplex PCR; TCRdb keeps in-frame clones, though not all of them. The sample records some 120,000 clones, 70% to 75% being singletons. The CDR3 totals 14 residues. Per the germline V gene, CDR1 is SNHLY and CDR2 is FYNNEI. The V and J ends lost 3 bases and 6 bases, in that order; junction bases with no gene match: 7. This chain connects TRBV2 to TRBJ2-7, with TRBD2 matching over 8 bases. The specimen sequenced was peripheral blood. The sequence derives from a man at least 80 years old with COVID-19, enrolled during active disease. Here the CDR3 reads CASSENTSGGEQYF. CDR3 nucleotide sequence: TGTGCCAGCAGTGAGAATACTAGCGGCGGCGAGCAGTACTTC.